This entry lists 8 T cell receptor beta chains sequenced from one sample in a study of post-analysis software for immune sequencing data. No antigen is known for these receptors. cDNA libraries for TCR beta contained unique molecular identifiers. TCRdb ran MiXCR on the PCR reads and lists one entry per CDR3 protein. Of around 710,000 distinct CDR3 sequences in the sample, more than 45% were seen once. Study findings and constraints: Included in a set of about 5 TRBV segments more frequent in patients than controls were TRBV5-6, TRBV5-1 and TRBV20-1.

Specimen: blood. The receptors stem from a girl between 10 and 17 years old with multiple sclerosis.

This rearrangement joins TRBV3-1 to TRBJ1-2, with D maybe TRBD1 (5 bases). From germline, CDR1 is LGHDT and CDR2 YNNKEL (reference sequence). V dropped 1 base and J dropped 8 bases, with 14 bases sitting between them. The CDR3 runs to 14 residues. CDR3 in amino acids: CASSQGAGYGGYTF. In DNA, the CDR3 is TGTGCCAGCAGCCAAGGAGCAGGGTACGGCGGCTACACCTTC.

The chain carries TRBV20-1 and TRBJ1-2, with 7 bases matching TRBD1. The CDR3 extends over 15 amino acids. J gave up 0 bases and V 5 bases, and 9 bases lay outside the gene matches. The germline V gene encodes CDR1 DFQATT and CDR2 SNEGSKA (reference sequence). For the CDR3, the DNA is TGCAGTGCTCTTGGGGGGACAGCTTCTAACTATGGCTACACCTTC. Amino acids: CSALGGTASNYGYTF.

V usage is TRBV6-5 and J usage is TRBJ1-2; no clear D gene. Trimming took 0 bases from V and 4 from J, leaving 18 bases between them. The CDR3 spans 17 residues. Germline V lookup: CDR1 MNHEY, CDR2 SVGAGI. CDR3: CASSYSKTGNSLYGYTF. As DNA, the CDR3 is TGTGCCAGCAGTTACTCGAAGACGGGGAATAGCCTCTATGGCTACACCTTC.

This chain joins TRBV7-9 and TRBJ2-7; 7 bases map to TRBD1. V lost 4 bases and J lost 6; bases outside the gene matches: 12. The germline V gene encodes CDR1 SEHNR and CDR2 FQNEAQ (reference sequence). This CDR3 has 15 residues. CDR3 sequence: CASSYSTGPLSEQYF. The CDR3 DNA reads as TGTGCCAGCAGCTACTCGACAGGGCCCCTTTCCGAGCAGTACTTC.

V and J are TRBV27 and TRBJ1-1; D not certain. CDR3 length: 15 residues. Trimming removed 6 bases at V and 1 base at J, with 15 bases between. CDR1 is MNHEY, CDR2 SMNVEV, per germline (reference sequence). In DNA, the CDR3 is TGTGCCAGCAGCTCCCTGACTGCGGGGAACACTGAAGCTTTCTTT. Translated, it gives CASSSLTAGNTEAFF.

The rearrangement uses TRBV25-1 and TRBJ1-6; D call uncertain. Trimming stripped 4 bases from V and 6 bases from J, with 7 bases between. Per germline, CDR1 MGHDK and CDR2 SYGVNS. The CDR3 is made up of 13 amino acids. The CDR3 coding sequence is TGTGCCAGCAGTGGGGTCGGTAATTCACCCCTCCACTTT. Its translation: CASSGVGNSPLHF.

The chain is built from TRBV12-5 and TRBJ2-1; TRBD2 aligns across 10 bases. Germline assignment: CDR1 LGHNT and CDR2 FRNRAP. V dropped 0 bases and J dropped 4; count of bases not matched to a gene: 6. The CDR3 is made up of 17 amino acids. The CDR3 region is CASGLVKAAGGYNEQFF. CDR3 coding DNA: TGTGCTAGTGGTTTGGTGAAGGCAGCGGGAGGGTACAATGAGCAGTTCTTC.

The chain links TRBV7-2 to TRBJ1-1; 8 nucleotides agree with TRBD1. There are 16 residues in the CDR3. Germline assignment: CDR1 SGHTA and CDR2 FQGNSA. After removal of 5 bases from V and 2 bases from J, the junction contained 10 bases not matched to a gene. The CDR3 DNA reads as TGTGCCAGCAGCCCCCGGGACAGGCGCTTCAACACTGAAGCTTTCTTT. Amino acids: CASSPRDRRFNTEAFF.